A single sample gave rise to the 30 T cell receptor beta chains below, sequenced in a study of cytotoxic CD8 clonotypes in ibrutinib-treated CLL. The method was immunoSEQ multiplex PCR; TCRdb's version includes in-frame clones alone and lacks a portion of them. The data show 200,000 to 250,000 clones, with approximately 75% seen just once and approximately 10% held by the top ten. Sequences were derived from PBMCs, sampled after 12 months of ibrutinib treatment. Receptor source: a human donor with chronic lymphocytic leukemia.

The V and J genes are TRBV28 and TRBJ2-1, with TRBD2 identical over 8 bases. The CDR3 covers 17 residues. The germline CDR1 and CDR2 sequences are MDHEN and SYDVKM. J was trimmed by 0 bases and V by 4 bases; bases with no gene match: 8. In DNA, the CDR3 is TGTGCCAGCAGTTCTCCTCATAGCGGGGACTCCTACAATGAGCAGTTCTTC. Amino acids: CASSSPHSGDSYNEQFF.

The chain joins TRBV5-1 to TRBJ1-1; tentatively, D is TRBD1 (6 bases). Germline V lookup: CDR1 SGHRS, CDR2 YFSETQ. The ends were cut back, 4 bases at V and 1 base at J, with 11 bases in the middle. The CDR3 sequence is 14 residues long. As DNA, the CDR3 is TGCGCCAGCAGCAGGGGGGAGACGAACACTGAAGCTTTCTTT. This translates into CASSRGETNTEAFF.

This chain links TRBV5-6 with TRBJ1-6; no reliable D call. From germline, CDR1 is SGHDT and CDR2 YYEEEE. The CDR3 has 12 residues. The V gene lost 1 base and the J gene lost 7 bases, with 3 bases spanning the gap. The CDR3 DNA sequence: TGTGCCAGCAGCTTGCAAAATTCACCCCTCCACTTT. As protein: CASSLQNSPLHF.

This clone was detected many times. The chain couples TRBV7-6 to TRBJ1-2; D not certain. The CDR3 has 16 residues. Germline CDR1 and CDR2: SGHVS and FNYEAQ. The V end lost 5 bases, the J end lost 4 bases, and 20 bases lay between the germline ends. The CDR3 DNA reads as TGTGCCAGCAGCCTCGAAGCTTCGTCTGGGGTCTATGGCTACACCTTC. Its translation: CASSLEASSGVYGYTF. Filled out from reference TRBV7-6 and TRBJ1-2, the complete variable domain reads GAGVSQSPRYKVTKRGQDVALRCDPISGHVSLYWYRQALGQGPEFLTYFNYEAQQDKSGLPNDRFSAERPEGSISTLTIQRTEQRDSAMYRCASSLEASSGVYGYTFGSGTRLTVV.

This clone was seen more than once but under ten times. The chain recombines TRBV6-5 with TRBJ1-5, with D perhaps matching TRBD1 (5 bases). V gave up 6 bases and J gave up 5 bases, with 11 bases separating them. CDR3 size: 13 residues. Germline CDR1 is MNHEY and CDR2 is SVGAGI. The CDR3 sequence is CASSQGVDQPQHF. Here the CDR3 DNA reads TGTGCCAGCAGCCAGGGTGTGGATCAGCCCCAGCATTTT.

The chain employs TRBV11-3 and TRBJ2-5; 7 bases map to TRBD1. The CDR3 length is 15 residues. V shed 5 bases, J shed 2 bases, and the junction held 8 bases outside the gene matches. The germline gives CDR1 SGHNT, CDR2 YENEEA. The CDR3 sequence is CASSHGQVGQETQYF. For the CDR3, the DNA is TGTGCCAGCAGCCACGGACAGGTTGGTCAAGAGACCCAGTACTTC.

This clone showed up just a few times. The chain is built from TRBV5-1 and TRBJ2-1; 12 positions match TRBD2. CDR3 size: 17 residues. The V gene end was trimmed by 0 bases and the J gene end by 4 bases; junction bases not matched to a gene: 5. Per germline, CDR1 SGHRS and CDR2 YFSETQ. The CDR3 here is CASSLGPGLAGYNEQFF. CDR3 DNA sequence: TGCGCCAGCAGCTTGGGACCGGGACTAGCGGGTTACAATGAGCAGTTCTTC.

J is TRBJ2-1 and V is TRBV29-1; 10 nucleotides match TRBD1. V shed 3 bases and J 9 bases; nucleotides not matched to a gene: 11. Germline V gene sequence: CDR1 SQVTM, CDR2 ANQGSEA. The CDR3 has 15 amino acids. In DNA form, the CDR3 reads TGCAGCGTTGACCCCGGGGACAGGGGAGGGGGTGAGCAGTTCTTC. Encoded protein: CSVDPGDRGGGEQFF.

There are a few counts of this clone. The chain links TRBV6-1 to TRBJ1-1; D perhaps matches TRBD1 (5 bases). The V end was cut by 7 bases, the J end by 4 bases, with 16 bases between. Germline V CDR1 and CDR2: MNHNS, SASEGT. The CDR3 is 14 residues long. Written as DNA, the CDR3 is TGTGCCAGCAAGGAGCGGCCGGGGGGCACTGAAGCTTTCTTT. This codes for CASKERPGGTEAFF.

The V and J genes are TRBV27 and TRBJ2-3; 12 bases are shared with TRBD2. The CDR3 has 19 residues. Losses at the gene ends were 11 bases for V and 0 bases for J; bases not matched to a gene: 18. Germline-derived CDR1 and CDR2 are MNHEY and SMNVEV (reference sequence). CDR3 loop: CACWASGRAPTHSTDTQYF. In DNA form, the CDR3 reads TGTGCCTGCTGGGCTAGCGGGAGGGCCCCTACTCATAGCACAGATACGCAGTATTTT.

This sequence joins TRBV11-2 and TRBJ2-7; D remains unclear. CDR3 length: 13 residues. Germline V gene sequence: CDR1 SGHAT, CDR2 FQNNGV. V was clipped by 5 bases and J by 3 bases, with 11 bases between them. CDR3 loop: CASSPDQYYEQYF. The CDR3 DNA follows: TGTGCCAGCAGCCCCGACCAGTACTACGAGCAGTACTTC.

The rearrangement links TRBV18 to TRBJ1-3, with TRBD1 as a possible D gene (6 bases). The CDR3 contains 15 residues. The V end was cut by 3 bases, the J end by 3 bases, with 12 bases between. CDR1 is KGHSH and CDR2 is LQKENI in the germline V gene. CDR3 loop: CASSPGGAGGNTIYF. The DNA of the CDR3 is TGTGCCAGCTCACCCGGGGGGGCCGGTGGAAACACCATATATTTT.

This clone was found once. This chain uses TRBV28 with TRBJ1-1; TRBD1 matches at 7 bases. CDR3 size: 14 residues. The germline V gene encodes CDR1 MDHEN and CDR2 SYDVKM. Trimming at V came to 3 bases and at J to 0 bases, leaving 1 base not matched to a gene. CDR3 residues: CASSFRGVNTEAFF. The CDR3 region has the DNA TGTGCCAGCAGTTTCAGGGGGGTGAACACTGAAGCTTTCTTT.

The J gene is TRBJ1-1, the V gene TRBV5-6, with D unclear. The CDR3 sequence is 11 residues long. Germline CDR1 SGHDT, CDR2 YYEEEE. Trimming took 6 bases from V and 5 from J, leaving 8 bases between them. Here the CDR3 reads CASTLSTEAFF. DNA for the CDR3: TGTGCCAGCACCCTTAGTACTGAAGCTTTCTTT.

This rearrangement joins TRBV5-4 to TRBJ2-3; D gene unclear. The CDR3 extends over 11 amino acids. V was clipped by 5 bases and J by 3 bases, with 4 bases between them. Germline V gene data show CDR1 as SGHNT and CDR2 as YYREEE (reference sequence). The CDR3 DNA follows: TGTGCCAGCAGGTCTACAGATACGCAGTATTTT. Residues: CASRSTDTQYF.

This clone was observed once. The chain uses TRBV11-2 and TRBJ2-7; TRBD2 matches 8 bases. The CDR3 sequence is 14 residues long. The germline gives CDR1 SGHAT, CDR2 FQNNGV. The junction had 7 bases not matched to a gene; V was cut back by 5 bases and J by 4 bases. For the CDR3, the DNA is TGTGCCAGCAGCCGTCTGGGCGGGGGGTACGAGCAGTACTTC. Its protein is CASSRLGGGYEQYF.

The chain carries TRBV9 and TRBJ1-3, with D unresolved. The germline CDR1 and CDR2 sequences are SGDLS and YYNGEE. V was shortened by 0 bases and J by 0 bases, with 10 bases between the two germline ends. This CDR3 is built from 16 residues. As DNA, the CDR3 is TGTGCCAGCAGCGTAGCAACAAGGGCCTCTGGAAACACCATATATTTT. This codes for CASSVATRASGNTIYF. The entire variable domain, with the rest obtained from reference TRBV9 and TRBJ1-3, is as follows: DSGVTQTPKHLITATGQRVTLRCSPRSGDLSVYWYQQSLDQGLQFLIQYYNGEERAKGNILERFSAQQFPDLHSELNLSSLELGDSALYFCASSVATRASGNTIYFGEGSWLTVV.

The chain couples TRBV4-1 to TRBJ2-7; possible D gene TRBD2, 5 bases. V lost 1 base to trimming and J lost 1 base, with 17 bases between them. This CDR3 is 17 amino acids long. Germline V lookup: CDR1 MGHRA, CDR2 YSYEKL. CDR3 residues: CASSQVSGPTGSYEQYF. The CDR3 DNA is TGCGCCAGCAGCCAAGTTTCCGGGCCTACGGGATCCTACGAGCAGTACTTC.

The rearrangement uses TRBV6-1 and TRBJ2-7, with D perhaps TRBD2 (6 bases). The CDR3 consists of 13 residues. The germline V gene encodes CDR1 MNHNS and CDR2 SASEGT. V was pared by 8 bases and J by 2 bases, with 13 bases between. The CDR3 here is CASQLSGTYEQYF. The CDR3, as DNA: TGTGCCAGCCAGCTTAGCGGAACCTACGAGCAGTACTTC.

The J gene is TRBJ2-1, the V gene TRBV5-6; tentatively, D is TRBD1 (5 bases). The length of the CDR3 is 13 residues. Trimming shortened V by 0 bases and J by 7 bases, and 8 bases separated the two germline ends. The germline V gene has CDR1 SGHDT and CDR2 YYEEEE. For the CDR3, the DNA is TGTGCCAGCAGCTTGGTAGGGGCGAATGAGCAGTTCTTC. This sequence encodes CASSLVGANEQFF.

The rearrangement joins TRBV6-5 to TRBJ1-5, with unresolved D. This CDR3 contains 14 residues. V was pared by 0 bases and J by 3 bases, with 6 bases between. Per germline, CDR1 MNHEY and CDR2 SVGAGI. The CDR3 nucleotides read TGTGCCAGCAGTTACTCGGGCCTCAATCAGCCCCAGCATTTT. It translates to CASSYSGLNQPQHF.

This rearrangement joins TRBV28 to TRBJ1-2, with a weak D call TRBD1 (6 bases). Trimming shortened V by 6 bases and J by 4 bases, and 9 bases separated the two germline ends. Germline values: CDR1 MDHEN, CDR2 SYDVKM. This CDR3 spans 12 amino acids. DNA for the CDR3: TGTGCCAGCAGGCTGACAGGCTATGGCTACACCTTC. It yields the protein CASRLTGYGYTF.

CDR3 sequence: CATSRVGEDEKLFF. CDR3 coding DNA: TGTGCCACCAGCAGAGTCGGGGAGGATGAAAAACTGTTTTTT. J is TRBJ1-4 and V is TRBV15; D ambiguous. Germline CDR1 LNHNV, CDR2 YYDKDF (reference sequence). The CDR3 has 14 residues. With 1 base removed from V and 6 bases from J, the gap between germline ends came to 9 bases.

This chain connects TRBV5-4 to TRBJ2-7, with a tentative D call TRBD1 (6 bases). Per germline, CDR1 SGHNT and CDR2 YYREEE (reference sequence). The CDR3 totals 14 residues. V lost 0 bases and J 1 base, leaving 8 bases between the germline ends. The CDR3 coding sequence is TGTGCCAGCAGCTTGGACAGGGATTCCTACGAGCAGTACTTC. Encoded protein: CASSLDRDSYEQYF.

A few counts support this clone. This same CDR3 is encoded by further DNA sequences in the sample. The gene calls are TRBV5-1 and TRBJ2-2, with D perhaps matching TRBD2 (6 bases). The V and J ends lost 4 bases and 2 bases respectively, with 12 bases between them. This CDR3 is built from 15 residues. Germline values: CDR1 SGHRS, CDR2 YFSETQ. The CDR3 DNA is TGCGCCAGCAGCCCGGGGACTTCCAACACCGGGGAGCTGTTTTTT. It is translated as CASSPGTSNTGELFF.

The chain joins TRBV2 to TRBJ1-3, with D perhaps TRBD1 (5 bases). The CDR3 loop spans 17 amino acids. CDR1 is SNHLY and CDR2 is FYNNEI in the germline V gene. V shed 7 bases and J shed 2 bases, with 21 bases lying between them. CDR3: CASKGTALGEPGNTIYF. CDR3 in DNA: TGTGCCAGCAAGGGGACGGCGCTTGGGGAGCCTGGAAACACCATATATTTT. The full variable domain, rest sourced from reference TRBV2 and TRBJ1-3, is EPEVTQTPSHQVTQMGQEVILRCVPISNHLYFYWYRQILGQKVEFLVSFYNNEISEKSEIFDDQFSVERPDGSNFTLKIRSTKLEDSAMYFCASKGTALGEPGNTIYFGEGSWLTVV.

The chain carries TRBV19 and TRBJ2-2, with D uncertain. The ends were cut back, 0 bases at V and 1 base at J, with 9 bases in the middle. The CDR3 runs to 16 residues. Germline V lookup: CDR1 LNHDA, CDR2 SQIVND (reference sequence). DNA for the CDR3: TGTGCCAGTAGTATAGATCGTAACTTGAACACCGGGGAGCTGTTTTTT. Translation: CASSIDRNLNTGELFF.

The V call is TRBV7-6, the J call TRBJ2-1; D is possibly TRBD2 (8 bases). CDR1 and CDR2 from the germline V gene are SGHVS and FNYEAQ. CDR3 length: 16 amino acids. V shed 4 bases and J shed 8 bases, with 21 bases lying between them. CDR3 loop: CASSYPLGRGRDEQFF. CDR3 DNA sequence: TGTGCCAGCAGCTATCCCCTCGGGAGGGGGCGGGATGAGCAGTTCTTC.

The chain links TRBV7-8 to TRBJ1-2; TRBD1 might be the D (6 bases). Germline CDR1 is SGHVS and CDR2 is FQNEAQ. The V end lost 5 bases, the J end lost 8 bases, and 24 bases lay between the germline ends. There are 16 residues in the CDR3. CDR3 sequence: CASSPRGGGRRIGYTF. The CDR3 DNA sequence: TGTGCCAGCAGCCCCCGGGGTGGGGGGCGCCGCATAGGCTACACCTTC.

This chain connects TRBV5-6 to TRBJ2-2; TRBD1 matches 10 bases. From germline, CDR1 is SGHDT and CDR2 YYEEEE. The V segment lost 5 bases and the J segment 5 bases; nucleotides outside the gene matches: 9. The CDR3 has 16 amino acids. The CDR3 sequence is CASRRTGTGVTGELFF. CDR3 in DNA: TGTGCCAGCAGACGCACCGGGACAGGGGTTACCGGGGAGCTGTTTTTT.